These 10 T cell receptor beta chains were all obtained from the same sample, sequenced in a study of human T cells and chemical hapten exposure. Each CDR3 protein is one row after TCRdb ran MiXCR on the RACE reads. The table lists about 110,000 distinct CDR3 sequences, 9% to 9.5% of them singletons. Described time point: patch test 2, 6 weeks after DPC sensitization. Treatment: therapeutic diphenylcyclopropenone sensitization with weekly scalp DPC. The material sequenced was whole blood, taken in connection with sensitization to the hapten diphenylcyclopropenone (DPC). Receptors were obtained from a woman aged 35 to 49 with alopecia areata. Some clones in this sample may be carry-over from other donors' samples.

The sample holds a few counts of this clonotype. The chain uses TRBV2 and TRBJ2-7, with TRBD1 matching over 8 bases. The CDR3 is 14 amino acids. CDR1 is SNHLY, CDR2 FYNNEI, per germline. The ends lost 4 bases at V and 5 bases at J; junction bases unmatched: 7. The chain's CDR3 is CASSGRTGIHEQYF. DNA for the CDR3: TGTGCCAGCAGTGGGAGGACAGGGATCCACGAGCAGTACTTC.

The table lists this clonotype with many counts. V usage is TRBV12-3 or TRBV12-4 and J usage is TRBJ2-7, with D unclear. The CDR3 spans 11 residues. V was trimmed by 6 bases and J by 3 bases, leaving 6 bases between them. CDR3 nucleotide sequence: TGTGCCAGCAGACTCGGCTACGAGCAGTACTTC. This gives the protein CASRLGYEQYF.

The chain joins TRBV29-1 to TRBJ2-1, with 13 bases that match TRBD2. From germline, CDR1 is SQVTM and CDR2 ANQGSEA. CDR3 size: 14 residues. Trimming removed 4 bases from V and 5 bases from J; junction bases left unmatched: 2. DNA for the CDR3: TGCAGCGTTGCCGGGACTAGCGGGGACAATGAGCAGTTCTTC. Translating gives CSVAGTSGDNEQFF.

The chain employs TRBV4-3 and TRBJ2-1, with TRBD2 identical over 12 bases. The CDR3 loop spans 16 amino acids. CDR1 is LGHNA, CDR2 YSLEER, per germline. J gave up 7 bases and V 3 bases, and 7 bases lay outside the gene matches. CDR3 sequence: CASSQLAGGQGNEQFF. CDR3 in DNA: TGCGCCAGCAGCCAGCTAGCGGGGGGGCAAGGGAATGAGCAGTTCTTC.

V gene TRBV4-3 combines with J gene TRBJ2-6; D perhaps matches TRBD1 (6 bases). This CDR3 comprises 15 residues. Germline values: CDR1 LGHNA, CDR2 YSLEER. V lost 4 bases, J lost 0 bases, and 7 bases lay in between. CDR3 sequence: CASSPRGSGANVLTF. The DNA of the CDR3 is TGCGCCAGCAGCCCCAGGGGCTCTGGGGCCAACGTCCTGACTTTC.

This clonotype appeared a few times. The gene calls are TRBV18 and TRBJ2-7, with D possibly TRBD1 on 6 matching bases. Germline V lookup: CDR1 KGHSH, CDR2 LQKENI. Trimming removed 6 bases from V and 2 bases from J, with 17 bases in between. The CDR3 is 15 residues long. CDR3 sequence (DNA): TGTGCCAGCTCGCAACCGGGACACTTCGCCTACGAGCAGTACTTC. It is translated as CASSQPGHFAYEQYF.

This clonotype has only a few counts. The chain is built from TRBV20-1 and TRBJ1-2; D is ambiguous. Germline loops: CDR1 DFQATT, CDR2 SNEGSKA (reference sequence). Trimming left V 3 bases short and J 2 bases short, with 13 bases between. The CDR3 contains 14 residues. The CDR3 spells CSASGLMGNYGYTF. The CDR3 DNA follows: TGCAGTGCTAGTGGGCTCATGGGAAACTATGGCTACACCTTC.

A few counts support this clonotype. V and J are TRBV5-1 and TRBJ2-3; D assignment may be TRBD1 or TRBD2 (5 bases each). V was shortened by 4 bases and J by 5 bases, with 14 bases between the two germline ends. Germline CDR1 reads SGHRS; CDR2 reads YFSETQ. CDR3 size: 14 residues. The CDR3 loop is CASSPQGRRDTQYF. The CDR3, as DNA: TGCGCCAGCAGCCCGCAGGGACGGAGAGATACGCAGTATTTT.

This clonotype showed up many times. The chain couples TRBV7-9 to TRBJ2-1; D could derive from TRBD1 or TRBD2 (5 bases each). The germline V and J ends were trimmed by 2 bases and 8 bases, with 10 bases remaining between them. The CDR3 sequence is 13 residues long. Germline V gene lookup returns CDR1 SEHNR and CDR2 FQNEAQ (reference sequence). The CDR3 DNA follows: TGTGCCAGCAGCTTATACGGGGCCGATGAGCAGTTCTTC. Encoded protein: CASSLYGADEQFF. Variable domain in full (rest from reference TRBV7-9 and TRBJ2-1): DTGVSQNPRHKITKRGQNVTFRCDPISEHNRLYWYRQTLGQGPEFLTYFQNEAQLEKSRLLSDRFSAERPKGSFSTLEIQRTEQGDSAMYLCASSLYGADEQFFGPGTRLTVL.

V gene TRBV28 combines with J gene TRBJ2-5, with TRBD2 matching 7 bases. Trimming took 1 base from V and 6 from J; bases not matched to a gene: 8. The CDR3 consists of 15 residues. Germline CDR1 is MDHEN and CDR2 is SYDVKM. In nucleotides, the CDR3 is TGTGCCAGCAGTTTATCAGCTAGCGGTTTACAGACCCAGTACTTC. Translated: CASSLSASGLQTQYF.